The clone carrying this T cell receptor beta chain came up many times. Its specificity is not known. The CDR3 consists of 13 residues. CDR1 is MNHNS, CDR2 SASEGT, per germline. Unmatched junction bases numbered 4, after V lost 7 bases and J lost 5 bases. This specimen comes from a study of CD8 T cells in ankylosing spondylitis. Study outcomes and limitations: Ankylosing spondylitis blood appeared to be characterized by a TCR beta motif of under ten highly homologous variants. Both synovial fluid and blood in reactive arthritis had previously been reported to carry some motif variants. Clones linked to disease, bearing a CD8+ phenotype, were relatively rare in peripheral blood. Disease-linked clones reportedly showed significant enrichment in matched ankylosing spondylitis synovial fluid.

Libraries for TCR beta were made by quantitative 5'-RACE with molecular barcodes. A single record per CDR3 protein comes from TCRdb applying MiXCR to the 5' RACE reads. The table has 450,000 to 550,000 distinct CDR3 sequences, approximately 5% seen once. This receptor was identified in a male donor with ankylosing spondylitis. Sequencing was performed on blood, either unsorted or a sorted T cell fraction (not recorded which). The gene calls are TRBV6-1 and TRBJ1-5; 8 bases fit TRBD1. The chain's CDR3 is CASTGTGDQPQHF. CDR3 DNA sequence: TGTGCCAGCACAGGGACAGGAGATCAGCCCCAGCATTTT.